The 14 T cell receptor beta chains reported below all come from one sample, sequenced in a study of shared clonotypes between healthy human individuals. The data were produced by immunoSEQ multiplex PCR, yet TCRdb's version contains in-frame clones alone and is incomplete. The data show roughly 2 million clones, about 95% seen once. Sample: naive CD4+ T cells sorted from blood. As for subset: CD45RA+ positively selected. These receptors were obtained from a man younger than 30 in good health.

The chain combines TRBV10-3 with TRBJ2-3; TRBD2 matches at 8 bases. This CDR3 region has 17 residues. The J segment lost 0 bases and the V segment lost 4 bases, leaving 9 bases of the junction unmatched. Germline V lookup: CDR1 ENHRY, CDR2 SYGVKD. As DNA, the CDR3 is TGTGCCATCAGTGGCCTAGCGGGTGGTAGTAGCACAGATACGCAGTATTTT. Translation: CAISGLAGGSSTDTQYF.

This CDR3 reads CASSLEGNYEQYF. The CDR3 nucleotides are TGTGCCAGCAGCTTAGAGGGCAACTACGAGCAGTACTTC. This chain joins TRBV11-3 and TRBJ2-7; D remains ambiguous. CDR3 length: 13 amino acids. The V gene lost 0 bases and the J gene lost 3 bases, with 6 bases spanning the gap. Germline V gene lookup returns CDR1 SGHNT and CDR2 YENEEA.

With respect to this clone: Additional DNA sequences in this sample encode the identical CDR3. The V gene is TRBV5-1, the J gene TRBJ2-1, with 11 bases identical to TRBD1. The CDR3 consists of 14 residues. J lost 6 bases, V lost 2 bases, and 1 base had no gene match. Germline CDR1 is SGHRS and CDR2 is YFSETQ. The CDR3 loop is CASSFGTGGNEQFF. DNA for the CDR3: TGCGCCAGCAGCTTCGGGACAGGGGGCAATGAGCAGTTCTTC.

Details on this clone: The junction differs from germline at one of its ends, possibly a read error. V gene TRBV2 combines with J gene TRBJ1-1, with D perhaps TRBD1 (5 bases). Germline lookup yields CDR1 SNHLY and CDR2 FYNNEI. The CDR3 is 18 residues long. The CDR3 sequence is CASSEALGGWPSNTETFF. The CDR3 nucleotides are TGTGCCAGCAGTGAAGCGCTGGGGGGTTGGCCCTCGAACACTGAAACTTTCTTT. The full variable domain, with the rest looked up from reference TRBV2 and TRBJ1-1, is EPEVTQTPSHQVTQMGQEVILRCVPISNHLYFYWYRQILGQKVEFLVSFYNNEISEKSEIFDDQFSVERPDGSNFTLKIRSTKLEDSAMYFCASSEALGGWPSNTETFFGQGTRLTVV.

The chain is built from TRBV4-1 and TRBJ2-5, with 7 bases identical to TRBD1. The CDR3 totals 17 residues. Germline V gene data show CDR1 as MGHRA and CDR2 as YSYEKL. V gave up 0 bases and J gave up 3 bases; unmatched junction bases: 10. CDR3: CASSQDRWGQKKETQYF. CDR3 in DNA: TGCGCCAGCAGCCAAGATCGCTGGGGACAGAAGAAAGAGACCCAGTACTTC.

The V and J genes are TRBV9 and TRBJ2-2, with D unresolved. The CDR3 runs to 14 residues. Germline CDR1 and CDR2: SGDLS and YYNGEE. V dropped 0 bases and J dropped 5 bases, with 8 bases sitting between them. CDR3 amino acids: CASSVGLVTGELFF. In DNA form, the CDR3 reads TGTGCCAGCAGCGTAGGGCTAGTTACCGGGGAGCTGTTTTTT. The whole variable domain, filled in from reference TRBV9 and TRBJ2-2, reads DSGVTQTPKHLITATGQRVTLRCSPRSGDLSVYWYQQSLDQGLQFLIQYYNGEERAKGNILERFSAQQFPDLHSELNLSSLELGDSALYFCASSVGLVTGELFFGEGSRLTVL.

This sequence joins TRBV7-2 and TRBJ2-7; D remains unclear. The germline V gene encodes CDR1 SGHTA and CDR2 FQGNSA. The ends were cut back, 1 base at V and 1 base at J, with 8 bases in the middle. The CDR3 covers 14 residues. In nucleotides, the CDR3 is TGTGCCAGCAGCTTAGAACTACCATCCTACGAGCAGTACTTC. This sequence encodes CASSLELPSYEQYF.

The V and J genes are TRBV7-8 and TRBJ1-1; maybe TRBD1 (5 bases). CDR3 length equals 13 residues. Germline V lookup: CDR1 SGHVS, CDR2 FQNEAQ. The V gene lost 7 bases and the J gene lost 2 bases, with 11 bases spanning the gap. This CDR3 reads CASTPGTNTEAFF. CDR3 nucleotides: TGTGCCAGCACTCCCGGGACCAACACTGAAGCTTTCTTT. The variable domain in full, with the rest retrieved from reference TRBV7-8 and TRBJ1-1, is GAGVSQSPRYKVAKRGQDVALRCDPISGHVSLFWYQQALGQGPEFLTYFQNEAQLDKSGLPSDRFFAERPEGSVSTLKIQRTQQEDSAVYLCASTPGTNTEAFFGQGTRLTVV.

This clone occurred many times. The rearrangement joins TRBV6-4 to TRBJ2-2, with 7 bases identical to TRBD2. The CDR3 is 16 amino acids. Germline V lookup: CDR1 MRHNA, CDR2 SNTAGT. The V gene end was trimmed by 0 bases and the J gene end by 1 base; junction bases not matched to a gene: 2. DNA for the CDR3: TGTGCCAGCAGTGACTCGGCTAGCGGGAACACCGGGGAGCTGTTTTTT. This codes for CASSDSASGNTGELFF.

The chain links TRBV4-3 to TRBJ2-7; TRBD2 aligns across 12 bases. This CDR3 contains 16 residues. Germline loops: CDR1 LGHNA, CDR2 YSLEER. The V segment lost 0 bases and the J segment 5 bases; nucleotides outside the gene matches: 5. The CDR3 region is CASSQDASGRGDEQYF. DNA of the CDR3: TGCGCCAGCAGCCAAGATGCTAGCGGGAGGGGTGACGAGCAGTACTTC.

This chain connects TRBV7-6 to TRBJ2-1; TRBD2 matches at 12 bases. Germline CDR1 is SGHVS and CDR2 is FNYEAQ. The CDR3 length is 15 residues. V was clipped by 6 bases and J by 3 bases; unmatched bases: 3. The CDR3 DNA sequence: TGTGCCAGCAGGCGACTAGCGGGAGACTACAATGAGCAGTTCTTC. Translated, it gives CASRRLAGDYNEQFF.

The rearrangement links TRBV4-3 to TRBJ2-1, with 9 bases aligning to TRBD2. J was trimmed by 6 bases and V by 3 bases; bases with no gene match: 9. This CDR3 comprises 16 residues. Germline V CDR1 and CDR2: LGHNA, YSLEER. CDR3 in DNA: TGCGCCAGCAGCCATGTACTAGCGGGCCGCTCCAATGAGCAGTTCTTC. This codes for CASSHVLAGRSNEQFF.

The rearrangement links TRBV5-4 to TRBJ1-2, with D unclear. Germline-derived CDR1 and CDR2 are SGHNT and YYREEE (reference sequence). This CDR3 region has 14 residues. V lost 3 bases to trimming and J lost 4 bases, with 13 bases between them. CDR3: CASSSEKYIYGYTF. For the CDR3, the DNA is TGTGCCAGCAGCTCCGAGAAGTATATCTATGGCTACACCTTC.

The gene calls are TRBV14 and TRBJ1-1; D gene unclear. This CDR3 spans 13 amino acids. CDR1 is SGHDN, CDR2 FVKESK, per germline. Trimming removed 6 bases at V and 1 base at J, with 9 bases between. CDR3 sequence: CASSIAENTEAFF. The CDR3 DNA follows: TGTGCCAGCAGTATAGCTGAGAACACTGAAGCTTTCTTT.